These 27 T cell receptor beta chains originate from one sample sequenced in a study of CXCR3-negative and CXCR3-positive naive CD8 T cells. Findings and caveats of the study: TRB CDR3s were more hydrophobic in CXCR3-positive than in CXCR3-negative naive cells.

TRB cDNA libraries were made by UMI-labeled 5' RACE. Each CDR3 protein gets one entry in TCRdb, which reprocessed the 5' RACE reads and gives no DNA. Its clone listing holds 90,000 to 100,000 distinct CDR3 sequences. The antigens these receptors bind are not known. The material sequenced was naive CXCR3+ CD8+ T cells from blood. The subset was: CD45RO-CCR7+CD27+CD95- naive CD8+ T cells expressing CXCR3 (TNR3+). The receptors derive from a human donor in good health. Some clones in this sample may be carry-over from other donors' samples.

The chain has TRBV6-5 and TRBJ1-1; TCRdb's D call of TRBD1 is untestable without DNA. Germline V gene lookup returns CDR1 MNHEY and CDR2 SVGAGI. The CDR3 contains 12 residues. This CDR3 is CASSYPRDRAFF.

V usage is TRBV29-1 and J usage is TRBJ2-2; the D gene TCRdb calls, TRBD2, cannot be checked with no DNA. From germline, CDR1 is SQVTM and CDR2 ANQGSEA. The CDR3 spans 12 residues. CDR3 region: CSVAGGPGELFF.

The J gene is TRBJ2-5, the V gene TRBV29-1. CDR1 is SQVTM and CDR2 is ANQGSEA in the germline V gene. CDR3 length: 12 amino acids. CDR3 in amino acids: CSGIQSQETQYF.

V usage is TRBV6-5 and J usage is TRBJ2-7; TCRdb calls TRBD1, which cannot be checked without DNA. Per germline, CDR1 MNHEY and CDR2 SVGAGI. This CDR3 region has 16 residues. CDR3 protein: CASSSMGQTGLGEQYF.

V usage is TRBV29-1 and J usage is TRBJ2-7; TCRdb's D call of TRBD2 is untestable without DNA. The CDR3 length is 12 residues. CDR1 and CDR2 from the germline V gene are SQVTM and ANQGSEA. CDR3 sequence: CSVETRQPEQYF.

V usage is TRBV24-1 and J usage is TRBJ2-2; TCRdb indicates TRBD1, and absent DNA this call remains unverified. Germline loops: CDR1 KGHDR, CDR2 SFDVKD. This CDR3 is 14 amino acids long. CDR3 residues: CATSGNRESGELFF.

The gene calls are TRBV12-3 or TRBV12-4 and TRBJ2-3. The CDR3 contains 13 residues. This CDR3 is CASSRASTDTQYF.

The chain combines TRBV7-6 with TRBJ2-6; absent DNA, TCRdb's TRBD1 call cannot be checked. Germline loops: CDR1 SGHVS, CDR2 FNYEAQ. The CDR3 totals 15 residues. CDR3 sequence: CASRQGAGGANVLTF.

The chain uses TRBV20-1 and TRBJ2-1; the TRBD1 assignment by TCRdb is unverifiable without DNA. Germline CDR1 reads DFQATT; CDR2 reads SNEGSKA (reference sequence). This CDR3 is 15 amino acids long. CDR3 in amino acids: CSAPGQGLDNNEQFF.

The chain is built from TRBV19 and TRBJ2-1. Germline CDR1 is LNHDA and CDR2 is SQIVND (reference sequence). This CDR3 has 11 residues. Here the CDR3 reads CASSIGLEQFF.

The V call is TRBV27, the J call TRBJ2-2; TCRdb's D gene call, TRBD1, goes unchecked for lack of DNA. CDR3 length equals 15 residues. CDR1 and CDR2 (germline): MNHEY, SMNVEV (reference sequence). The CDR3 loop reads CASSYTGAETGELFF.

The rearrangement links TRBV4-3 to TRBJ2-3. Per the germline V gene, CDR1 is LGHNA and CDR2 is YSLEER. The CDR3 sequence is 18 residues long. The CDR3 reads CASSQGIYGVSSTDTQYF.

The chain links TRBV7-9 to TRBJ2-7; the D gene TCRdb calls, TRBD1, cannot be checked with no DNA. Germline CDR1 SEHNR, CDR2 FQNEAQ (reference sequence). There are 13 residues in the CDR3. CDR3 protein: CASSLTGLGEQYF.

The chain combines TRBV20-1 with TRBJ1-5. This CDR3 is built from 15 residues. The V gene's germline CDR1 is DFQATT and CDR2 SNEGSKA (reference sequence). CDR3 loop: CSAMSEGGGNQPQHF.

The chain employs TRBV9 and TRBJ2-1; the D call from TCRdb, TRBD1, cannot be confirmed without DNA. Per germline, CDR1 SGDLS and CDR2 YYNGEE. The CDR3 loop spans 15 amino acids. The CDR3 spells CASSVGGAGNNEQFF.

The chain's CDR3 is CSAEPAGGPASTDTQYF. The chain carries TRBV20-1 and TRBJ2-3; the TCRdb call, TRBD2, lacks DNA for checking. The CDR3 runs 17 residues. Germline V gene sequence: CDR1 DFQATT, CDR2 SNEGSKA (reference sequence).

This chain joins TRBV28 and TRBJ2-1. The germline CDR1 and CDR2 sequences are MDHEN and SYDVKM. The CDR3 runs 13 residues. The CDR3: CASKDGDYNEQFF.

The chain employs TRBV6-5 and TRBJ1-1; TCRdb names TRBD1, which stays unverified in the absence of DNA. The CDR3 is 13 amino acids. Per the germline V gene, CDR1 is MNHEY and CDR2 is SVGAGI. The CDR3 loop is CASSPWFNTEAFF.

The chain has TRBV29-1 and TRBJ2-2; TCRdb's assignment of TRBD1 cannot be checked, as there is no DNA. The CDR3 is made up of 14 amino acids. Germline lookup yields CDR1 SQVTM and CDR2 ANQGSEA. CDR3 protein: CSADRGPYTGELFF.

The J gene is TRBJ2-1, the V gene TRBV5-1. CDR1 SGHRS and CDR2 YFSETQ come from the germline V gene. The CDR3 extends over 13 amino acids. The CDR3 is CASNRGYNNEQFF.

The rearrangement links TRBV29-1 to TRBJ1-1; TCRdb outputs TRBD1, but without DNA this stays unchecked. The CDR3 is made up of 12 amino acids. Germline V gene sequence: CDR1 SQVTM, CDR2 ANQGSEA. The CDR3 protein is CSVAQGGTEAFF.

The rearrangement uses TRBV29-1 and TRBJ2-5; TCRdb proposes TRBD1, but this gene call is untestable without DNA. The germline V gene encodes CDR1 SQVTM and CDR2 ANQGSEA. There are 13 residues in the CDR3. The CDR3 here is CSVGPRSGETQYF.

The rearrangement joins TRBV4-1 to TRBJ2-5; TCRdb reports TRBD1, a call that lacks DNA to check it against. This CDR3 contains 16 residues. Germline CDR1 reads MGHRA; CDR2 reads YSYEKL. The CDR3 here is CASSQEPGLLQETQYF.

The J gene is TRBJ2-7, the V gene TRBV6-2 or TRBV6-3; lacking DNA, the TRBD1 call made by TCRdb goes unchecked. The CDR3 has 14 residues. Germline V lookup: CDR1 MNHEY, CDR2 SVGEGT. This CDR3 reads CASTDGDRTYEQYF.

CDR3 sequence reads: CSVEDRDSYEQYF. The rearrangement joins TRBV29-1 to TRBJ2-7. CDR1 is SQVTM, CDR2 ANQGSEA, per germline. The CDR3 is 13 residues long.

This chain joins TRBV12-3 or TRBV12-4 and TRBJ2-7; there is no DNA to check the TCRdb D call of TRBD1. This CDR3 region has 15 residues. The CDR3 loop reads CASSATGTAIYEQYF.

The V call is TRBV7-9, the J call TRBJ2-4; TCRdb's D call, TRBD1, is unchecked because there is no DNA. This CDR3 is built from 16 residues. Germline values: CDR1 SEHNR, CDR2 FQNEAQ (reference sequence). CDR3 sequence: CASSSGEGLAKNIQYF.